The 23 T cell receptor beta chains in this list originate from one sample, sequenced in a study of identical twins (dated by TCRdb to between 2015 and 2016). The library was prepared using 5' RACE. TCRdb lists the instrument as Illumina HiSeq 2000. TCRdb took the public reads, trimmed them with fastp at Q25, ran MiXCR for clone calling and kept in-frame beta chains. Under each unique CDR3 protein, matching rows form one entry showing the most common genes and DNA. This sample is represented by 250,000 to 350,000 distinct CDR3 sequences; roughly 10% of them were singletons. The ten largest clones take up 7% to 8.5% of the sample. This sample was also put to use in a study of yellow fever vaccine responses in identical twins.

The sample consisted of CD8+ T cells sorted from blood. The receptors were gathered from a young woman in good health.

This clonotype occurred many times. CDR3 coding DNA: TGTGCCACCAGCATCGAATCGGGGGGCGAGCAGTTCTTC. This translates into CATSIESGGEQFF. The rearrangement joins TRBV15 to TRBJ2-1, with a weak D call TRBD2 (7 bases). V was shortened by 4 bases and J by 10 bases, with 14 bases between the two germline ends. Germline V lookup: CDR1 LNHNV, CDR2 YYDKDF (reference sequence). The CDR3 loop spans 13 amino acids. Full variable domain (missing parts from reference TRBV15 and TRBJ2-1): DAMVIQNPRYQVTQFGKPVTLSCSQTLNHNVMYWYQQKSSQAPKLLFHYYDKDFNNEADTPDNFQSRRPNTSFCFLDIRSPGLGDTAMYLCATSIESGGEQFFGPGTRLTVL.

The gene calls are TRBV12-3 or TRBV12-4 and TRBJ2-1, with D hard to call. This CDR3 has 14 amino acids. The germline V and J ends were trimmed by 8 bases and 1 base, with 12 bases remaining between them. CDR3 nucleotide sequence: TGTGCCAGCTTCCCGGTAGGGTCCTACAATGAGCAGTTCTTC. This codes for CASFPVGSYNEQFF.

The CDR3 here is CSARLTTDNEQFF. The CDR3 DNA reads as TGCAGTGCTAGACTGACTACCGACAATGAGCAGTTCTTC. The V and J genes are TRBV20-1 and TRBJ2-1; a possible D gene is TRBD2 (5 bases). Trimming stripped 2 bases from V and 5 bases from J, with 10 bases between. Germline V gives CDR1 DFQATT, CDR2 SNEGSKA (reference sequence). The CDR3 runs 13 residues.

This clonotype was recorded many times. The chain links TRBV2 to TRBJ2-1, with 15 bases aligning to TRBD2. V lost 4 bases, J lost 7 bases, and 2 bases stayed unmatched. The CDR3 extends over 15 amino acids. Germline assignment: CDR1 SNHLY and CDR2 FYNNEI. CDR3 sequence reads: CASSVGLAGGNEQFF. The CDR3 DNA sequence: TGTGCCAGCAGTGTAGGACTAGCGGGAGGGAATGAGCAGTTCTTC.

This CDR3 is CASSPVLAGGNEQFF. The CDR3, as DNA: TGTGCCAGCAGCCCGGTTTTAGCGGGAGGCAATGAGCAGTTCTTC. The V call is TRBV7-8, the J call TRBJ2-1, with 10 bases identical to TRBD2. In germline, CDR1 is SGHVS, CDR2 FQNEAQ. CDR3 size: 15 residues. V lost 5 bases to trimming and J lost 6 bases; unmatched junction nucleotides: 7.

The V gene is TRBV7-2, the J gene TRBJ2-5, with 9 bases that match TRBD2. Germline loops: CDR1 SGHTA, CDR2 FQGNSA. The V and J ends lost 2 bases and 1 base, in that order; junction bases with no gene match: 5. The CDR3 runs 16 residues. The CDR3 DNA is TGTGCCAGCAGCTTACTAGCGGGGCAAGTCCAAGAGACCCAGTACTTC. This translates into CASSLLAGQVQETQYF.

This rearrangement joins TRBV7-2 to TRBJ2-1, with D possibly being TRBD2 (6 bases). Between the trimmed V and J ends, which lost 4 bases and 6 bases, there was a span of 10 bases. Germline loops: CDR1 SGHTA, CDR2 FQGNSA. The CDR3 loop spans 13 amino acids. This CDR3 reads CASSWGGANEQFF. The CDR3 DNA follows: TGTGCCAGCAGCTGGGGCGGGGCCAATGAGCAGTTCTTC.

The chain joins TRBV30 to TRBJ2-2, with D possibly matching TRBD1 (6 bases). This CDR3 has 14 amino acids. Germline V CDR1 and CDR2: GTSNPN, SVGIG (reference sequence). V lost 5 bases and J lost 0, with 10 bases in between. CDR3 bases: TGTGCCTGGGACGGGACAACGAACACCGGGGAGCTGTTTTTT. It codes for CAWDGTTNTGELFF.

This clonotype appeared many times. The rearrangement links TRBV20-1 to TRBJ1-1; D is ambiguous. The CDR3 is made up of 11 amino acids. Germline V CDR1 and CDR2: DFQATT, SNEGSKA (reference sequence). Trimming removed 3 bases at V and 0 bases at J, with 2 bases between. Written as DNA, the CDR3 is TGCAGTGCTAGCATGAACACTGAAGCTTTCTTT. Its protein product is CSASMNTEAFF.

The chain carries TRBV7-9 and TRBJ2-7; D may match TRBD1 or TRBD2 (7 bases each). The germline V and J ends were trimmed by 5 bases and 1 base, with 15 bases remaining between them. The CDR3 totals 15 residues. Germline values: CDR1 SEHNR, CDR2 FQNEAQ (reference sequence). The CDR3 coding sequence is TGTGCCAGCAGCCCGGGCAGGGGGGGTTCCTACGAGCAGTACTTC. It encodes CASSPGRGGSYEQYF.

This clonotype was picked up many times. V gene TRBV10-2 combines with J gene TRBJ2-7; the match to TRBD1 covers 7 bases. Germline-derived CDR1 and CDR2 are WSHSY and SAAADI. The V gene end was trimmed by 6 bases and the J gene end by 7 bases; junction bases not matched to a gene: 6. This CDR3 spans 12 amino acids. The DNA for the CDR3 is TGCGCCAGCAGAACAGGGGCCGGTGAGCAGTACTTC. Its translation is CASRTGAGEQYF.

The sample holds many counts of this clonotype. V usage is TRBV6-1 and J usage is TRBJ1-5; weak D call: TRBD1 (6 bases). Trimming stripped 8 bases from V and 4 bases from J, with 15 bases between. This CDR3 is 14 amino acids long. The V gene's germline CDR1 is MNHNS and CDR2 SASEGT. The DNA of the CDR3 is TGTGCCAGCGGGGCAGGGGCCGCAAATCAGCCCCAGCATTTT. Translated: CASGAGAANQPQHF.

This clonotype has at least ten counts. The chain carries TRBV29-1 and TRBJ1-3; D is ambiguous. The ends were cut back, 4 bases at V and 2 bases at J, with 6 bases in the middle. The CDR3 sequence is 12 residues long. Germline CDR1 and CDR2: SQVTM and ANQGSEA. CDR3 nucleotides: TGCAGCGTTGGCGGGGCTGGAAACACCATATATTTT. It is translated as CSVGGAGNTIYF.

V usage is TRBV5-4 and J usage is TRBJ2-5, with D maybe TRBD1 (6 bases). This CDR3 contains 14 residues. Germline V lookup: CDR1 SGHNT, CDR2 YYREEE (reference sequence). Trimming left V 9 bases short and J 2 bases short, with 17 bases between. The CDR3 sequence is CATGRGQLQETQYF. The CDR3, as DNA: TGTGCCACCGGTCGAGGACAGTTACAAGAGACCCAGTACTTC. The complete variable domain, with remaining parts taken from reference TRBV5-4 and TRBJ2-5, reads ETGVTQSPTHLIKTRGQQVTLRCSSQSGHNTVSWYQQALGQGPQFIFQYYREEENGRGNFPPRFSGLQFPNYSSELNVNALELDDSALYLCATGRGQLQETQYFGPGTRLLVL.

The rearrangement joins TRBV29-1 to TRBJ2-7; D may correspond to TRBD1 or TRBD2 (6 bases each). The CDR3 contains 13 residues. The germline gives CDR1 SQVTM, CDR2 ANQGSEA. Trimming cost V 6 bases and J 1 base, with 13 bases left between them. In nucleotides, the CDR3 is TGCAGCGTCATAAGGGGGGAGTCCTACGAGCAGTACTTC. It yields the protein CSVIRGESYEQYF.

This clonotype was counted many times. The chain uses TRBV4-2 and TRBJ2-3, with 7 positions matching TRBD1. The CDR3 sequence is 15 residues long. V was clipped by 1 base and J by 2 bases; unmatched bases: 3. CDR1 and CDR2 (germline): LGHNA, YNFKEQ. The CDR3 is CASSQGGQLTDTQYF. As DNA, the CDR3 is TGTGCCAGCAGCCAAGGGGGACAGCTCACAGATACGCAGTATTTT.

This clonotype has a handful of counts. The J gene is TRBJ2-1, the V gene TRBV6-1; 7 nucleotides line up with TRBD1. The V and J ends lost 6 bases and 0 bases, in that order; junction bases with no gene match: 8. CDR3 size: 16 residues. Germline-derived CDR1 and CDR2 are MNHNS and SASEGT. The CDR3 nucleotides are TGTGCCAGCAGCCTCCACGGGACAGTCTCCTACAATGAGCAGTTCTTC. Amino acid sequence: CASSLHGTVSYNEQFF.

The table lists this clonotype with many counts. The J gene is TRBJ2-3, the V gene TRBV12-3 or TRBV12-4, with 9 bases identical to TRBD1. V was pared by 6 bases and J by 3 bases, with 10 bases of the junction left unmatched. This CDR3 region has 16 residues. The CDR3 nucleotides are TGTGCCAGCAGCACCCAGGGACAGGGTGGAACAGATACGCAGTATTTT. This translates into CASSTQGQGGTDTQYF.

This clonotype turned up a few times. V usage is TRBV4-2 and J usage is TRBJ2-1; D tentatively reads TRBD1 or TRBD2 (5 bases each). The CDR3 extends over 11 amino acids. Germline V lookup: CDR1 LGHNA, CDR2 YNFKEQ. The V gene lost 7 bases and the J gene lost 6 bases, with 7 bases spanning the gap. The CDR3 spells CASTRGNEQFF. The DNA of the CDR3 is TGTGCCAGCACGAGGGGCAATGAGCAGTTCTTC.

The CDR3: CAISPGQGASAEAFF. CDR3 DNA sequence: TGTGCCATCTCTCCGGGACAGGGGGCTTCGGCTGAAGCTTTCTTT. The chain uses TRBV2 and TRBJ1-1, with 12 bases lining up with TRBD1. The CDR3 extends over 15 amino acids. In germline, CDR1 is SNHLY, CDR2 FYNNEI. V was pared by 10 bases and J by 6 bases, with 12 bases of the junction left unmatched.

Only a few counts were recorded for this clonotype. The chain combines TRBV24-1 with TRBJ2-7, with TRBD2 identical over 9 bases. The junction had 3 bases not matched to a gene; V was cut back by 3 bases and J by 4 bases. CDR3 length: 14 amino acids. Germline values: CDR1 KGHDR, CDR2 SFDVKD. The CDR3 DNA is TGTGCCACCAGTGATCGGACTAGCGTTTACGAGCAGTACTTC. Amino acids: CATSDRTSVYEQYF.

This clonotype was counted ten times or more. V is TRBV12-3 or TRBV12-4 and J is TRBJ2-5, with D possibly being TRBD2 (5 bases). The CDR3 consists of 16 residues. Trimming removed 5 bases at V and 0 bases at J, with 16 bases between. CDR3: CASSNRGDTYQETQYF. In nucleotides, the CDR3 is TGTGCCAGCAGTAATCGGGGAGATACGTACCAAGAGACCCAGTACTTC.

This clonotype has at least ten counts. This chain uses TRBV28 with TRBJ2-6, with a weak D call TRBD1 (6 bases). CDR3 length: 19 residues. V gave up 2 bases and J gave up 0 bases, with 17 bases separating them. Germline V gene sequence: CDR1 MDHEN, CDR2 SYDVKM. CDR3 nucleotide sequence: TGTGCCAGCAGTTTACCCCGGACAGACAGATCCTCTGGGGCCAACGTCCTGACTTTC. Residues: CASSLPRTDRSSGANVLTF. The entire variable domain, with the rest obtained from reference TRBV28 and TRBJ2-6, is as follows: DVKVTQSSRYLVKRTGEKVFLECVQDMDHENMFWYRQDPGLGLRLIYFSYDVKMKEKGDIPEGYSVSREKKERFSLILESASTNQTSMYLCASSLPRTDRSSGANVLTFGAGSRLTVL.